This is a list of T cell receptor beta chains from one sample in a study of blood T cell repertoires in COVID-19. Profiling relied on immunoSEQ multiplex PCR, and the TCRdb table lists in-frame clones only, not all of them. Seen here are about 200,000 clones, 88% observed once, and the top ten hold about 4.5%. The sample comprised peripheral blood. The receptors were gathered from a human donor in a cohort sampled during active COVID-19. CDR3s include the opening cysteine and the closing phenylalanine or tryptophan. Each record gives: V gene, J gene, CDR3 protein.

>TRBV4-3|TRBJ2-2
CASSQEQHTGELFF
>TRBV7-6|TRBJ1-5
CASSLELRVGESNQPQHF
>TRBV4-3|TRBJ1-6
CASSQDLKGRDTLHF
>TRBV7-9|TRBJ1-2
CASSFGGTGGYTF
>TRBV4-2|TRBJ2-5
CASSQGLAGGPGSQETQYF
>TRBV9|TRBJ1-3
CASSPTGNSGNTIYF
>TRBV15|TRBJ1-4
CATSRSQGNEKLFF
>TRBV19|TRBJ2-4
CASRSGEQGKNIQYF
>TRBV14|TRBJ1-4
CASSQLPGQGNEKLFF
>TRBV5-1|TRBJ2-6
CASSLGGLGLLSGANVLTF
>TRBV18|TRBJ2-1
CASSPRGEQFF
>TRBV29-1|TRBJ2-3
CSAERDTVPDTQYF
>TRBV18|TRBJ2-7
CASSPSSGLAAYEQYF
>TRBV9|TRBJ2-7
CASSVGQGAYEQYF
>TRBV3-1/TRBV3-2|TRBJ1-4
CASSQGDRGYWEKLFF
>TRBV2|TRBJ2-7
CASSERSEQYF
>TRBV5-5|TRBJ1-1
CASSFVGTQNTEAFF
>TRBV6-5|TRBJ1-5
CASARGSNQPQHF
>TRBV29-1|TRBJ2-3
CSVVWTSRSSTDTQYF
>TRBV20-1|TRBJ1-6
CSASIQGQINSPLHF
>TRBV19|TRBJ1-3
CASSRQSGNTIYF
>TRBV19|TRBJ1-6
CASSFGTANSYNSPLHF
>TRBV30|TRBJ2-1
CAWNIQEGYNEQFF
>TRBV11-2|TRBJ2-7
CASSLDSQGSYEQYF